The clone carrying this T cell receptor beta chain was seen ten or more times. Its antigen is unknown. The data derive from a study of neurological immune-mediated disorders. Study information: Multiple sclerosis patients numbered roughly 35, with around 30 relapsing-remitting and 3 secondary progressive.

A 10-nucleotide random UMI tagged transcripts in template-switch 5'RACE cDNA synthesis. MiXCR, applied by TCRdb to the 5' RACE reads, yields one record per CDR3 protein. The sample carries under 100,000 distinct CDR3 sequences, roughly 4.5% recorded once. Time point noted: longitudinal time-point 3. For the unsorted libraries, 2 million PBMCs stored at -80 C served as input. With 5 bases removed from V and 7 bases from J, the gap between germline ends came to 12 bases. This CDR3 contains 13 residues. CDR1 is SGHVS and CDR2 is FNYEAQ in the germline V gene. Overall study results and limits: Across subjects, no CDR3 amino acid sequence appeared in expanded clones of more than one subject, a finding that suggested private repertoires in all groups.

This sequence joins TRBV7-6 and TRBJ1-5, with TRBD1 as a possible D gene (5 bases). This clonotype was sampled from a woman between 55 and 75 years old with multiple sclerosis. The specimen sequenced was PBMCs. CDR3 sequence: CASSRGWDQPQHF. The CDR3 DNA follows: TGTGCCAGCAGCCGAGGATGGGACCAGCCCCAGCATTTT.